The 8 T cell receptor beta chains given below trace back to one sample, sequenced in a study of CD8 T cells in ankylosing spondylitis. TCRdb itself ran the 5' RACE reads through MiXCR, one entry per CDR3 protein. Of about 360,000 distinct CDR3 sequences listed, roughly 20% are singletons. Sequencing input: blood, either unsorted or a sorted T cell fraction (not recorded which). The receptors shown here come from a male donor with ankylosing spondylitis or in good health (not recorded which).

This clonotype was counted only a few times. The chain has TRBV10-3 and TRBJ2-7; D unclear. Trimming cost V 0 bases and J 1 base, with 7 bases left between them. Germline V CDR1 and CDR2: ENHRY, SYGVKD. The CDR3 length is 14 residues. CDR3 residues: CAISESTVSYEQYF. CDR3 DNA sequence: TGTGCCATCAGTGAGTCCACGGTTTCCTACGAGCAGTACTTC.

This clonotype showed up just a few times. CDR3 loop: CASSLTGQGTEQYF. CDR3 coding DNA: TGTGCCAGCAGTTTAACCGGACAGGGTACCGAGCAGTACTTC. The chain uses TRBV28 and TRBJ2-7, with 8 bases lining up with TRBD1. The V gene's germline CDR1 is MDHEN and CDR2 SYDVKM. The junction had 6 bases not matched to a gene; V was cut back by 2 bases and J by 6 bases. The CDR3 consists of 14 residues. The full variable domain, its missing parts supplied by reference TRBV28 and TRBJ2-7, is DVKVTQSSRYLVKRTGEKVFLECVQDMDHENMFWYRQDPGLGLRLIYFSYDVKMKEKGDIPEGYSVSREKKERFSLILESASTNQTSMYLCASSLTGQGTEQYFGPGTRLTVT.

The genes are TRBV10-3 and TRBJ1-1; unclear D gene. The V end was cut by 2 bases, the J end by 10 bases, with 11 bases between. Germline V lookup: CDR1 ENHRY, CDR2 SYGVKD. The CDR3 extends over 12 amino acids. CDR3 sequence reads: CAISEGVFGAFF. The CDR3 bases are TGTGCCATCAGTGAGGGAGTCTTTGGAGCTTTCTTT.

The genes are TRBV12-3 or TRBV12-4 and TRBJ2-2; 9 bases are a match to TRBD2. Trimming cost V 6 bases and J 7 bases; bases outside gene matches: 12. The CDR3 length is 16 residues. The CDR3 DNA reads TGTGCCAGCAGCTCAACCGGGACTAGCTTGAGCGGGGAGCTGTTTTTT. The encoded protein is CASSSTGTSLSGELFF.

The chain has TRBV15 and TRBJ2-7, with D uncertain. V lost 4 bases, J lost 5 bases, and 18 bases lay in between. CDR3 length: 15 amino acids. The germline V gene encodes CDR1 LNHNV and CDR2 YYDKDF (reference sequence). CDR3 nucleotides: TGTGCCACCAGCAACGACTGGGCCGCTTCGGACGAGCAGTACTTC. Amino acids: CATSNDWAASDEQYF. Full variable domain (missing parts from reference TRBV15 and TRBJ2-7): DAMVIQNPRYQVTQFGKPVTLSCSQTLNHNVMYWYQQKSSQAPKLLFHYYDKDFNNEADTPDNFQSRRPNTSFCFLDIRSPGLGDTAMYLCATSNDWAASDEQYFGPGTRLTVT.

The V gene is TRBV2, the J gene TRBJ2-3; maybe TRBD2 (5 bases). Germline assignment: CDR1 SNHLY and CDR2 FYNNEI. The CDR3 loop spans 16 amino acids. V was trimmed by 3 bases and J by 2 bases, leaving 15 bases between them. DNA of the CDR3: TGTGCCAGCAGTGATTCAGGAGCGGACTCCACAGATACGCAGTATTTT. Amino acid sequence: CASSDSGADSTDTQYF.

This clonotype has more than one count but fewer than ten. V gene TRBV2 combines with J gene TRBJ2-4; D is undetermined. Trimming stripped 6 bases from V and 0 bases from J, with 12 bases between. This CDR3 has 15 amino acids. Germline V gene sequence: CDR1 SNHLY, CDR2 FYNNEI. CDR3 sequence: CASSSGGVAKNIQYF. CDR3 sequence (DNA): TGTGCCAGCAGCTCGGGTGGAGTAGCCAAAAACATTCAGTACTTC. Variable domain in full (rest from reference TRBV2 and TRBJ2-4): EPEVTQTPSHQVTQMGQEVILRCVPISNHLYFYWYRQILGQKVEFLVSFYNNEISEKSEIFDDQFSVERPDGSNFTLKIRSTKLEDSAMYFCASSSGGVAKNIQYFGAGTRLSVL.

Remarks on this clonotype: Given a far larger clone just one base away, this is likely a sequencing read error. J is TRBJ2-7 and V is TRBV7-8; 10 bases align to TRBD2. This CDR3 has 14 residues. Per the germline V gene, CDR1 is SGHVS and CDR2 is FQNEAQ. For the CDR3, the DNA is TGTGCCAGCAGCATAGCGGGGGGATCCTACGAGCAGTACTTC. Its translation is CASSIAGGSYEQYF.